This T cell receptor beta chain appears in the sequencing data of a study of blood T cell repertoires in COVID-19. Study-level information: Researchers got acute and convalescent COVID-19 samples from the United States, Italy and Spain.

CDR3 length: 14 residues. V shed 4 bases and J shed 2 bases, with 11 bases lying between them. Germline V CDR1 and CDR2: SGHDT, YYEEEE. The Seattle patients joined while their infection was active and were tracked longitudinally afterward. Original processing notes: Estimation of nucleated cell counts relied on the amplification of reference gene primers. Here immunoSEQ multiplex PCR was the method, and the copy in TCRdb shows in-frame clones only, minus some. The V and J calls and clone size come from that table; D and trimming were worked out from the DNA. The table lists some 200,000 clones, 84% of them singletons.

This clonotype was obtained from an elderly woman with COVID-19, enrolled during active disease. The sample consisted of peripheral blood. J is TRBJ2-3 and V is TRBV5-6, with D perhaps matching TRBD2 (6 bases). The CDR3 DNA sequence: TGTGCCAGCAGCGTAACTAGCTACACAGATACGCAGTATTTT. Its protein product is CASSVTSYTDTQYF.